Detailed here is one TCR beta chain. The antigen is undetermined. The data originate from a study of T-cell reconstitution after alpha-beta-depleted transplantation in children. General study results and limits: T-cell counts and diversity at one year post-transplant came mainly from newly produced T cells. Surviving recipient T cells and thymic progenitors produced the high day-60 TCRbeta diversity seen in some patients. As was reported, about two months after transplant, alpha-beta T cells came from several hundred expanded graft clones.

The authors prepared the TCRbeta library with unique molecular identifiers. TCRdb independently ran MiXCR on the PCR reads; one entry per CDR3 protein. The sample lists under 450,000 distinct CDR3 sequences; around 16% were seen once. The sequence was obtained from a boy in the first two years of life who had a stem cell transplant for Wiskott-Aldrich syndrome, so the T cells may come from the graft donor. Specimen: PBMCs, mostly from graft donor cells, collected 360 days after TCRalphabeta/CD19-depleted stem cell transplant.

CDR3 coding DNA: TGCAGCGCCCCTGTTGGGGGAGGCTCCTACAATGAGCAGTTCTTC. Amino acid sequence: CSAPVGGGSYNEQFF. V usage is TRBV29-1 and J usage is TRBJ2-1; TRBD2 is a possible D gene (6 bases). The CDR3 sequence is 15 residues long. The germline CDR1 and CDR2 sequences are SQVTM and ANQGSEA. Trimming left V 7 bases short and J 0 bases short, with 16 bases between.